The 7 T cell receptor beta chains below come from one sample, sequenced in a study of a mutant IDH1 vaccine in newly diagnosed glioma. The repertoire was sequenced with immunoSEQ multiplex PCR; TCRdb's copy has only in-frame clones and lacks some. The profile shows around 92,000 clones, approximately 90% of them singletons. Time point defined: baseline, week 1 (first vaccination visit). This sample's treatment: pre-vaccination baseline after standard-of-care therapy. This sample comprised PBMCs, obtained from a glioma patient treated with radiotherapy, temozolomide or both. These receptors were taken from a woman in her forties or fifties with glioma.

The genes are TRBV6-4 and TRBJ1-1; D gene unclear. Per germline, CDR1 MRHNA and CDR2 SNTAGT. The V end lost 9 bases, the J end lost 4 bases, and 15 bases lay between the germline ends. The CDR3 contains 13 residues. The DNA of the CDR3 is TGTGCCAGTGCTTTGGAGGTTACCACTGAAGCTTTCTTT. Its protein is CASALEVTTEAFF.

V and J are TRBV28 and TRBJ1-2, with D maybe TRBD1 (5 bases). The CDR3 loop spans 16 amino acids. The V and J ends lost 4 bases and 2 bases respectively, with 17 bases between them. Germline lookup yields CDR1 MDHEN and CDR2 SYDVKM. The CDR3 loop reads CASSYLGAQRNYGYTF. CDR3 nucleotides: TGTGCCAGCAGTTACCTCGGGGCGCAAAGGAACTATGGCTACACCTTC.

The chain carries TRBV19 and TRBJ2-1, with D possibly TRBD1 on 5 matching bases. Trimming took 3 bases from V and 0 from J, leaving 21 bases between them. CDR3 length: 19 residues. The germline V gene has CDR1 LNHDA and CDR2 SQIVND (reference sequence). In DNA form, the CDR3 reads TGTGCCAGTAGTATGGTAGGAGTACAGGCCCCCCGCTCCTACAATGAGCAGTTCTTC. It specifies CASSMVGVQAPRSYNEQFF.

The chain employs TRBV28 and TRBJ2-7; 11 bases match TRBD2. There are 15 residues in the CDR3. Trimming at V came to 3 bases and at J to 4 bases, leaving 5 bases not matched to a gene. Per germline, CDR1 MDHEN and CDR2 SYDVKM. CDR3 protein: CASSFLVAGGYEQYF. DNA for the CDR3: TGTGCCAGCAGTTTCCTCGTAGCGGGAGGGTACGAGCAGTACTTC.

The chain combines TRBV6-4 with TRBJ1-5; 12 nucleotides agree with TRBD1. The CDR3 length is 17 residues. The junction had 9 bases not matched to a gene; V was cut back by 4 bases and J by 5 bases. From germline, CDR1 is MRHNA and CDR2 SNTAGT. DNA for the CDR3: TGTGCCAGCAGTGCAACCGGGACAGGGGGCTATTATCAGCCCCAGCATTTT. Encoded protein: CASSATGTGGYYQPQHF.

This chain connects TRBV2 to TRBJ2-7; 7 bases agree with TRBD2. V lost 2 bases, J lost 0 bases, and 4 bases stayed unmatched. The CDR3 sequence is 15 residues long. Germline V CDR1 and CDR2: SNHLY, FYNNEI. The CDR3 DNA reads TGTGCCAGCAGTGAATCACTAGCGAGCTCCTACGAGCAGTACTTC. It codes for CASSESLASSYEQYF.

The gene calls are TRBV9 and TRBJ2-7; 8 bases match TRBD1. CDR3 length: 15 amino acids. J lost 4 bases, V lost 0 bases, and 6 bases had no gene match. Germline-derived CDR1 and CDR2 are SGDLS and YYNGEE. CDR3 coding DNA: TGTGCCAGCAGCGTAGAAGGACAGGGTCGGTACGAGCAGTACTTC. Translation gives CASSVEGQGRYEQYF. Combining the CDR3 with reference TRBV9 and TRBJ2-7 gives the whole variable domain DSGVTQTPKHLITATGQRVTLRCSPRSGDLSVYWYQQSLDQGLQFLIQYYNGEERAKGNILERFSAQQFPDLHSELNLSSLELGDSALYFCASSVEGQGRYEQYFGPGTRLTVT.